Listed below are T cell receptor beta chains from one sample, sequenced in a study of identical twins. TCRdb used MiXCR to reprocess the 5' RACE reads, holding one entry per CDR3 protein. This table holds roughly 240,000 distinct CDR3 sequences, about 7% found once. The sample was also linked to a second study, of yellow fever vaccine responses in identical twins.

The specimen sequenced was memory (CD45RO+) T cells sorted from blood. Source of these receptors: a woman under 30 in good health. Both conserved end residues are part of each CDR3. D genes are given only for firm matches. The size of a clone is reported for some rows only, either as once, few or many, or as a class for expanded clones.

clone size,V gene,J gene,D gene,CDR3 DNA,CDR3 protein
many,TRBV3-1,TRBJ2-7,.,TGTGCCAGCAGCCCAGCCCGAGGGGGGGTCTACGAGCAGTACTTC,CASSPARGGVYEQYF
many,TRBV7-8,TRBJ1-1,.,TGTGCCAGCAGCTTACCAGGGATGAACACTGAAGCTTTCTTT,CASSLPGMNTEAFF
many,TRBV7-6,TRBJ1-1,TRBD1,TGTGCCAGCAGCTTAGGAGGTACACAGGGGACGACTGAAGCTTTCTTT,CASSLGGTQGTTEAFF
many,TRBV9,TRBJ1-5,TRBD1,TGTGCCAGCAGCGCTTCCGGGACAGGGGTCCCTCCCAATCAGCCCCAGCATTTT,CASSASGTGVPPNQPQHF
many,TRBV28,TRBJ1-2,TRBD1,TGTGCCAGCCTAGACGGGACAGGGGGCTTTGGCTACACCTTC,CASLDGTGGFGYTF
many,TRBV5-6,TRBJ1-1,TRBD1,TGTGCCAGCAGCTCCGCCGGGACAGGACATGAAGCTTTCTTT,CASSSAGTGHEAFF
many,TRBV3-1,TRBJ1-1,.,TGTGCCAGCAGCCACTTGAGGGGAAACACTGAAGCTTTCTTT,CASSHLRGNTEAFF
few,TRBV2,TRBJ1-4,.,TGTGCCAGCAGTGACAGGGGAAGGGCAACTAATGAAAAACTGTTTTTT,CASSDRGRATNEKLFF
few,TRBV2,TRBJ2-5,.,TGTGCCAGCTGGAGCGGGTCCCAAGAGACCCAGTACTTC,CASWSGSQETQYF
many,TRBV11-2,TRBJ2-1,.,TGTGCCAGCAGCTTTGTGGGGGGCATGGGTGAGCAGTTCTTC,CASSFVGGMGEQFF
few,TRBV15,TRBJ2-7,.,TGTGCCACCAGCTCTTCCAACTTGGTTAGTTCCTACGAGCAGTACTTC,CATSSSNLVSSYEQYF
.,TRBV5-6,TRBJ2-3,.,TGTGCCAGCAGCTCCCTCGGGACATTCGATTTGTATACGCAGTATTTT,CASSSLGTFDLYTQYF
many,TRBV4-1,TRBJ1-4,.,TGCGCCAGCAGCCAAGAAGGAGGGCTGGCTAATGAAAAACTGTTTTTT,CASSQEGGLANEKLFF
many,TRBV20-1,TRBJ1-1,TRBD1,TGCAGTGCTCCCGGACAGGGGACTTTTAACACTGAAGCTTTCTTT,CSAPGQGTFNTEAFF